The present TCR beta chain was sequenced within a study of blood T cell repertoires in COVID-19. Study overall: T cells, B-cell-depleted T cells, or PBMCs provided the cDNA or gDNA that served as material.

This CDR3 is 19 amino acids long. Per the germline V gene, CDR1 is MGHRA and CDR2 is YSYEKL. J gave up 0 bases and V 0 bases, and 7 bases lay outside the gene matches. Original data processing: Counts of nucleated cells, estimated from reference gene primer amplification, were obtained. Assay used: immunoSEQ multiplex PCR; TCRdb lists only in-frame clones, some missing. V and J calls and clone size come straight from that table; D and trimming were deduced from the DNA. The data show over 100,000 clones, around 89% seen once. The sequence was obtained from a man aged 45-60 years with acute or convalescent COVID-19. The specimen sequenced was peripheral blood. The rearrangement joins TRBV4-1 to TRBJ2-4; 11 nucleotides match TRBD2. The CDR3 spells CASSQDLGLADLAKNIQYF. CDR3 nucleotide sequence: TGCGCCAGCAGCCAAGACCTGGGACTAGCGGACCTAGCCAAAAACATTCAGTACTTC.